The clone carrying this TCR beta chain was counted a few times. This entry belongs to a study of blood T cell repertoires in COVID-19. Sequencing was performed with immunoSEQ multiplex PCR; in TCRdb, only in-frame clones are kept and a portion is missing. The sample records some 87,000 clones, more than 65% being singletons. Per germline, CDR1 KGHSH and CDR2 LQKENI. This CDR3 region has 16 residues. Trimming cost V 3 bases and J 4 bases; bases outside gene matches: 8. The material sequenced was peripheral blood. The source is a man older than 75 with active or convalescent COVID-19. The chain has TRBV18 and TRBJ1-4; 7 bases agree with TRBD1. The CDR3 spells CASSPQGQWINEKLFF. In DNA, the CDR3 is TGTGCCAGCTCACCCCAGGGACAGTGGATTAATGAAAAACTGTTTTTT.